Listed here are 31 T cell receptor beta chains from one sample, sequenced in a study of T cell clonotyping in hematopoietic cell transplantation. Measured with immunoSEQ multiplex PCR; TCRdb has only the in-frame clones, and not every one. Altogether roughly 37,000 clones are present, approximately 89% being singletons, with the ten largest covering under 2%. The sequenced material came from peripheral blood mononuclear cells. These TCRs come from a middle-aged woman in good health. Some clones in this sample may be carry-over from other donors' samples.

V is TRBV2 and J is TRBJ2-3; 7 bases fit TRBD2. Germline-derived CDR1 and CDR2 are SNHLY and FYNNEI. This CDR3 has 13 amino acids. J lost 6 bases, V lost 6 bases, and 6 bases had no gene match. The CDR3 bases are TGTGCCAGCAGGCGGGAGTCAAGGGATACGCAGTATTTT. This gives the protein CASRRESRDTQYF.

The CDR3 is CASTRGTSGANVLTF. CDR3 in DNA: TGTGCCAGCACGAGAGGGACCTCTGGGGCCAACGTCCTGACTTTC. The chain has TRBV2 and TRBJ2-6; either TRBD1 or TRBD2 may fit D (5 bases each). Trimming took off 7 bases at V and 0 bases at J, with 10 bases between the two ends. The germline CDR1 and CDR2 sequences are SNHLY and FYNNEI. This CDR3 is 15 amino acids long.

The rearrangement uses TRBV5-1 and TRBJ1-1; D is undetermined. The CDR3 is 14 residues long. Trimming pared 2 bases from V and 0 bases from J, leaving 8 bases between. From germline, CDR1 is SGHRS and CDR2 YFSETQ. CDR3: CASSFAGLNTEAFF. For the CDR3, the DNA is TGCGCCAGCAGCTTTGCAGGCCTGAACACTGAAGCTTTCTTT.

This sequence joins TRBV13 and TRBJ1-2; D gene unclear. Trimming removed 0 bases from V and 8 bases from J, with 10 bases in between. CDR1 and CDR2 from the germline V gene are PRHDT and FYEKMQ (reference sequence). There are 13 residues in the CDR3. The CDR3 reads CASSLGPGLGYTF. Written as DNA, the CDR3 is TGTGCCAGCAGCTTAGGCCCCGGGCTCGGCTACACCTTC.

V and J are TRBV5-6 and TRBJ1-2, with 7 bases aligning to TRBD1. V gave up 4 bases and J gave up 4 bases; unmatched junction bases: 7. The CDR3 spans 14 residues. From germline, CDR1 is SGHDT and CDR2 YYEEEE. Here the CDR3 DNA reads TGTGCCAGCAGCAGAGGGACAGACTCCTATGGCTACACCTTC. Amino acid sequence: CASSRGTDSYGYTF.

This clone was observed a few times. V usage is TRBV19 and J usage is TRBJ2-7, with 8 nucleotides matching TRBD2. The germline CDR1 and CDR2 sequences are LNHDA and SQIVND (reference sequence). This CDR3 is built from 15 residues. Trimming cost V 5 bases and J 1 base; bases outside gene matches: 7. CDR3 region: CASSPQTSESYEQYF. CDR3 nucleotides: TGTGCCAGTAGTCCACAGACTAGCGAGTCCTACGAGCAGTACTTC.

J is TRBJ2-1 and V is TRBV2, with 8 bases lining up with TRBD1. The CDR3 runs to 16 residues. From germline, CDR1 is SNHLY and CDR2 FYNNEI. The V segment lost 6 bases and the J segment 1 base; nucleotides outside the gene matches: 8. The CDR3 bases are TGTGCCAGCAGGGAGGACAGGGAGGTTTCCTACAATGAGCAGTTCTTC. It is translated as CASREDREVSYNEQFF.

This clone occurred once. This rearrangement joins TRBV5-1 to TRBJ2-2; D gene uncertain. Trimming took off 0 bases at V and 5 bases at J, with 11 bases between the two ends. This CDR3 is built from 15 residues. Germline V gene sequence: CDR1 SGHRS, CDR2 YFSETQ. The CDR3 here is CASSLGRATTGELFF. CDR3 DNA sequence: TGCGCCAGCAGCTTGGGAAGGGCCACGACCGGGGAGCTGTTTTTT.

The rearrangement links TRBV7-8 to TRBJ1-4; D is ambiguous. Germline V gives CDR1 SGHVS, CDR2 FQNEAQ. V dropped 7 bases and J dropped 1 base, with 10 bases sitting between them. This CDR3 has 14 amino acids. The CDR3 reads CASKDGLTNEKLFF. In DNA form, the CDR3 reads TGTGCCAGCAAGGACGGTTTAACTAATGAAAAACTGTTTTTT.

The gene calls are TRBV6-6 and TRBJ2-5; 7 bases fit TRBD2. The germline CDR1 and CDR2 sequences are MNHNY and SVGAGI (reference sequence). Trimming took 7 bases from V and 5 from J; bases not matched to a gene: 10. This CDR3 region has 14 residues. The CDR3 coding sequence is TGTGCCAGCATCCCGGGAGGCGGCGGGGAGACCCAGTACTTC. Its protein product is CASIPGGGGETQYF.

The chain joins TRBV28 to TRBJ2-3; D is possibly TRBD2 (6 bases). Trimming stripped 7 bases from V and 0 bases from J, with 14 bases between. Per the germline V gene, CDR1 is MDHEN and CDR2 is SYDVKM. CDR3 size: 15 residues. The CDR3 protein is CASKGSSASTDTQYF. In DNA, the CDR3 is TGTGCCAGCAAGGGGTCTAGCGCTAGCACAGATACGCAGTATTTT.

The V call is TRBV2, the J call TRBJ2-2, with unresolved D. V lost 6 bases, J lost 5 bases, and 4 bases lay in between. Germline V gene sequence: CDR1 SNHLY, CDR2 FYNNEI. CDR3 size: 11 residues. CDR3 amino acids: CASRITGELFF. CDR3 coding DNA: TGTGCCAGCAGAATTACCGGGGAGCTGTTTTTT. The entire variable domain, with the rest obtained from reference TRBV2 and TRBJ2-2, is as follows: EPEVTQTPSHQVTQMGQEVILRCVPISNHLYFYWYRQILGQKVEFLVSFYNNEISEKSEIFDDQFSVERPDGSNFTLKIRSTKLEDSAMYFCASRITGELFFGEGSRLTVL.

The CDR3, as DNA: TGCGCCAGCAGAAGGTCTATTGAGGGAGATACGCAGTATTTT. Translation gives CASRRSIEGDTQYF. The rearrangement joins TRBV5-1 to TRBJ2-3; a possible D gene is TRBD2 (5 bases). CDR3 length equals 14 residues. In germline, CDR1 is SGHRS, CDR2 YFSETQ. Trimming took off 5 bases at V and 5 bases at J, with 15 bases between the two ends.

This clone was found once. This chain links TRBV2 with TRBJ2-1; no firm D call. CDR3 length: 11 amino acids. From germline, CDR1 is SNHLY and CDR2 FYNNEI. V was shortened by 5 bases and J by 5 bases, with 4 bases between the two germline ends. The CDR3 sequence: CASSYDNEQFF. The CDR3 region has the DNA TGTGCCAGCAGTTACGACAATGAGCAGTTCTTC.

The chain couples TRBV28 to TRBJ2-4, with TRBD1 matching 7 bases. CDR3 size: 14 residues. Germline V gene lookup returns CDR1 MDHEN and CDR2 SYDVKM. With 6 bases clipped from V and 2 bases from J, the junction kept 4 bases outside the gene matches. CDR3 DNA sequence: TGTGCCAGCAGGGTGACAGGGTCCAAAAACATTCAGTACTTC. It encodes CASRVTGSKNIQYF.

This sequence joins TRBV30 and TRBJ1-1, with D tentatively TRBD1 (5 bases). Germline V gives CDR1 GTSNPN, CDR2 SVGIG (reference sequence). The germline V and J ends were trimmed by 3 bases and 1 base, with 9 bases remaining between them. The CDR3 sequence is 13 residues long. The CDR3 sequence: CAWSRQSNTEAFF. The DNA of the CDR3 is TGTGCCTGGAGCCGACAGTCGAACACTGAAGCTTTCTTT.

The chain carries TRBV27 and TRBJ1-5; a possible D gene is TRBD1 (5 bases). Germline V lookup: CDR1 MNHEY, CDR2 SMNVEV (reference sequence). The CDR3 extends over 15 amino acids. The ends were cut back, 5 bases at V and 3 bases at J, with 14 bases in the middle. CDR3 loop: CASSLAGRHNQPQHF. The CDR3 DNA reads TGTGCCAGCAGTCTCGCGGGACGGCACAATCAGCCCCAGCATTTT.

This chain uses TRBV7-2 with TRBJ1-2; no reliable D call. Germline CDR1 is SGHTA and CDR2 is FQGNSA. This CDR3 comprises 13 residues. The germline V and J ends were trimmed by 8 bases and 1 base, with 11 bases remaining between them. The CDR3 sequence: CASEGEDNYGYTF. For the CDR3, the DNA is TGTGCCAGCGAGGGCGAAGATAACTATGGCTACACCTTC.

V and J are TRBV6-6 and TRBJ1-5, with D unresolved. CDR3 size: 12 residues. V lost 3 bases, J lost 6 bases, and 6 bases lay in between. Germline V gene data show CDR1 as MNHNY and CDR2 as SVGAGI (reference sequence). CDR3 sequence: CASSYPSQPQHF. The CDR3, as DNA: TGTGCCAGCAGTTATCCGAGTCAGCCCCAGCATTTT.

The rearrangement uses TRBV2 and TRBJ2-5, with a tentative D call TRBD2 (6 bases). V gave up 7 bases and J gave up 1 base, with 10 bases separating them. The length of the CDR3 is 13 residues. The germline CDR1 and CDR2 sequences are SNHLY and FYNNEI. The CDR3 nucleotides read TGTGCCAGCACCCGGGACTCCCAAGAGACCCAGTACTTC. Protein sequence: CASTRDSQETQYF.

The rearrangement joins TRBV11-2 to TRBJ2-7, with TRBD2 identical over 11 bases. Germline trimming cut 3 bases from V and 7 bases from J; bases unmatched to any gene: 8. Germline values: CDR1 SGHAT, CDR2 FQNNGV. This CDR3 has 15 amino acids. The CDR3 spells CASSLELAGVGEQYF. The CDR3 nucleotides read TGTGCCAGCAGCTTGGAACTAGCGGGAGTAGGTGAGCAGTACTTC.

The rearrangement links TRBV5-1 to TRBJ1-1; no definite D call. Germline loops: CDR1 SGHRS, CDR2 YFSETQ. V dropped 5 bases and J dropped 0 bases, with 11 bases sitting between them. The CDR3 runs 14 residues. The CDR3 loop is CASRGRSLNTEAFF. CDR3 DNA sequence: TGCGCCAGCAGGGGTCGGTCCCTGAACACTGAAGCTTTCTTT.

The rearrangement uses TRBV7-2 and TRBJ1-5, with D perhaps TRBD1 (6 bases). The CDR3 has 15 amino acids. Trimming shortened V by 4 bases and J by 3 bases, and 13 bases separated the two germline ends. The germline gives CDR1 SGHTA, CDR2 FQGNSA. CDR3: CASSSGTYPNQPQHF. The DNA for the CDR3 is TGTGCCAGCAGCTCGGGGACATACCCCAATCAGCCCCAGCATTTT.

The chain combines TRBV7-2 with TRBJ1-2; D is ambiguous. V dropped 3 bases and J dropped 1 base, with 6 bases sitting between them. Germline CDR1 SGHTA, CDR2 FQGNSA. The CDR3 extends over 13 amino acids. The CDR3 spells CASSFEVNYGYTF. CDR3 bases: TGTGCCAGCAGCTTCGAGGTTAACTATGGCTACACCTTC.

This clone appeared a single time. V and J are TRBV4-3 and TRBJ1-2, with D possibly matching TRBD1 (5 bases). The CDR3 sequence is 14 residues long. CDR1 is LGHNA and CDR2 is YSLEER in the germline V gene. The V and J ends lost 0 bases and 8 bases respectively, with 13 bases between them. CDR3 in DNA: TGCGCCAGCAGCCAAGAGTCGGCGGGGGTCGGCTACACCTTC. Translated: CASSQESAGVGYTF.

This clone occurred a few times. The chain uses TRBV5-1 and TRBJ1-1; tentative D call: TRBD1 (6 bases). The germline gives CDR1 SGHRS, CDR2 YFSETQ. The V end lost 0 bases, the J end lost 2 bases, and 14 bases lay between the germline ends. The CDR3 is 16 residues long. CDR3 in DNA: TGCGCCAGCAGCTTGGACGGGGGCCTAGGAAACACTGAAGCTTTCTTT. Its protein is CASSLDGGLGNTEAFF.

The chain combines TRBV5-1 with TRBJ1-4; D not certain. The CDR3 loop spans 14 amino acids. From germline, CDR1 is SGHRS and CDR2 YFSETQ. The V end was cut by 2 bases, the J end by 4 bases, with 9 bases between. CDR3 region: CASSFGGFNEKLFF. CDR3 nucleotides: TGCGCCAGCAGCTTCGGAGGTTTTAATGAAAAACTGTTTTTT.

This chain links TRBV15 with TRBJ2-3; perhaps D is TRBD1 or TRBD2 (5 bases each). The germline V and J ends were trimmed by 0 bases and 0 bases, with 13 bases remaining between them. The germline V gene has CDR1 LNHNV and CDR2 YYDKDF (reference sequence). The CDR3 is 17 residues long. CDR3 nucleotides: TGTGCCACCAGCAGAGATTATCGAGGGGCCAGCACAGATACGCAGTATTTT. Amino acid sequence: CATSRDYRGASTDTQYF.

The genes are TRBV7-2 and TRBJ2-3; 8 bases fit TRBD1. J lost 2 bases, V lost 3 bases, and 7 bases had no gene match. This CDR3 is built from 16 residues. CDR1 is SGHTA, CDR2 FQGNSA, per germline. CDR3 in DNA: TGTGCCAGCAGCTTCGTGGGTCAGGGGGCCACAGATACGCAGTATTTT. It translates to CASSFVGQGATDTQYF.

V is TRBV11-2 and J is TRBJ1-1; no clear D. The CDR3 sequence is 11 residues long. CDR1 and CDR2 (germline): SGHAT, FQNNGV. The V gene lost 5 bases and the J gene lost 7 bases, with 8 bases spanning the gap. The CDR3, as DNA: TGTGCCAGCAGCCTTATGGATGAAGCTTTCTTT. Amino acid sequence: CASSLMDEAFF.

The chain carries TRBV30 and TRBJ2-7; the D gene is possibly TRBD2 (6 bases). Trimming took 2 bases from V and 7 from J, leaving 18 bases between them. Germline V CDR1 and CDR2: GTSNPN, SVGIG (reference sequence). This CDR3 has 14 residues. CDR3 sequence (DNA): TGTGCCTGGAGTAAGTCGACTAGTCCGCGGGAGCAGTACTTC. It codes for CAWSKSTSPREQYF.